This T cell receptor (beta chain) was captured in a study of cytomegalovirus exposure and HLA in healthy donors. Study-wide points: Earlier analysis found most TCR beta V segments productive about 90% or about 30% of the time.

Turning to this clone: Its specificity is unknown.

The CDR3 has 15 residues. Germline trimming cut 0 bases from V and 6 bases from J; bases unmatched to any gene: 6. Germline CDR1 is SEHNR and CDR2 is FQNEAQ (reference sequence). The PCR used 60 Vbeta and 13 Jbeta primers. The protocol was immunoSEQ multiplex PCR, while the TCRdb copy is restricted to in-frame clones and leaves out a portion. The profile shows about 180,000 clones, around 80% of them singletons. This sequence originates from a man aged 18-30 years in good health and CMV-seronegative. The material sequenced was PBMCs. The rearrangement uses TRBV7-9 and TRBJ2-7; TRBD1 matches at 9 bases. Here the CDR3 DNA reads TGTGCCAGCAGCTTAGCGGGACAGGGCAGGATCGAGCAGTACTTC. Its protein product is CASSLAGQGRIEQYF. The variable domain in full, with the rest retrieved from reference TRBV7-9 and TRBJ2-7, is DTGVSQNPRHKITKRGQNVTFRCDPISEHNRLYWYRQTLGQGPEFLTYFQNEAQLEKSRLLSDRFSAERPKGSFSTLEIQRTEQGDSAMYLCASSLAGQGRIEQYFGPGTRLTVT.